This T cell receptor beta chain was found in a study of blood T cell repertoires in COVID-19 (TCRdb year 2020). Looking at the study overall: Samples covering the acute and convalescent phases of COVID-19 were provided by collaborators in the United States, Italy and Spain. The material from the prospective study consisted of cDNA or gDNA derived from T cells, B-cell-depleted T cells, or PBMCs. The sample metadata nearly always contained a de-identified subject ID, COVID-19 status, age in years and sex. Samples came from the ongoing ImmuneRACE study (first 160 participants) plus 1,254 subjects from 6 global collaborators. The repertoires were released in a freely available public database meant as a resource for research on the immune response to SARS-CoV-2. Subjects who had been exposed to COVID-19, were actively infected with it, or had recovered from it provided the deeply sampled blood TCRbeta repertoires that made up the dataset. HLA class I and class II types, where available, came from metadata supplied by the sample provider rather than from assay-based typing.

Here is what the overall study found, with its caveats: How much clinical and demographic metadata was included differed by source and by participant, and the metadata was provided uncurated.

Whole blood was collected in K2EDTA tubes by collaborating institutions according to the institutions' own protocols. For TCRbeta analysis, collaborators shipped samples as frozen whole blood, isolated PBMCs, or DNA extracted from either of those sample types. V is shortened by 5 bases, J by 3 bases, and the region joining them spans 5 bases. Its CDR3 holds 11 amino acids, cysteine through phenylalanine. Just the 33-base CDR3 DNA is kept, in frame starting at base 1. TCRbeta CDR3 regions were amplified from genomic DNA by means of the immunoSEQ Assay, a bias-controlled multiplex PCR. Processing in the source paper ran as follows. The number of nucleated cells in each sample was estimated from the amplification of reference gene primers within the assay. To quantify the absolute abundance of each unique TCRbeta CDR3 rearrangement, sequence reads were collapsed and filtered. For each sample, productive Simpson clonality was calculated as the square root of Simpson's diversity index across productive rearrangements. The immuneACCESS repertoire file appears here via TCRdb, limited to in-frame rearrangements. These files lack a portion of the clones; in checked studies, under half of the deficit traces to unresolved V genes, and the cause of the others is not known. Clone size and V and J calls were adopted from that table, with D and trimming inferred from the DNA. The sample contains approximately 190,000 clones, around 86% of them found a single time. The ten biggest clones cover around 6.1% of the sample.

On this clone: Its antigen remains unidentified. Nothing much larger sits one base from this clone, and base qualities are not available.

The sequence was collected from a woman between 40 and 55 years old with acute or convalescent COVID-19. What was sequenced was peripheral blood. The sequence is built from TRBV12-3 or TRBV12-4 and TRBJ2-7, with a tentative D gene TRBD2 over 5 matching bases. This receptor carries the CDR3 CASSGSYEQYF. The sequence in DNA is TGTGCCAGCAGTGGGAGCTACGAGCAGTACTTC.